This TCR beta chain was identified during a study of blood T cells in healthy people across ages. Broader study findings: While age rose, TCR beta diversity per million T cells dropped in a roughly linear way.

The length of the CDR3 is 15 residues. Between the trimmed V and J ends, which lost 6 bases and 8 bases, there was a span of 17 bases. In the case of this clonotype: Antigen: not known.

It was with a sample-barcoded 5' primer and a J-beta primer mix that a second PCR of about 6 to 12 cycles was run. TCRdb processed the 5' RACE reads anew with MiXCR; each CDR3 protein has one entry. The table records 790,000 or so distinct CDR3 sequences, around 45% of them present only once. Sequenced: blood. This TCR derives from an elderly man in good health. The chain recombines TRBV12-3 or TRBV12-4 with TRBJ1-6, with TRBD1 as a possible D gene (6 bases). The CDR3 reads CASSFTRQAHSPLHF. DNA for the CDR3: TGTGCCAGCAGCTTTACGAGACAGGCACATTCACCCCTCCACTTT.